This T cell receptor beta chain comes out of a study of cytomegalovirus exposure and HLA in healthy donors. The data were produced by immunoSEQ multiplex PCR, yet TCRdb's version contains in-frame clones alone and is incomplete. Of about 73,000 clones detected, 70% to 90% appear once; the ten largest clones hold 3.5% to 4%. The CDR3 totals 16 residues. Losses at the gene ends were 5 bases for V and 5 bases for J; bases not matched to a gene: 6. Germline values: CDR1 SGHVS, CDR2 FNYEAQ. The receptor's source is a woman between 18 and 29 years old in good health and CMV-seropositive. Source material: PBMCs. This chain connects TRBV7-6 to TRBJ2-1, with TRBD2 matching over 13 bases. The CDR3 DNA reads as TGTGCCAGCAGCGCGCCGGGACTAGCGGGGCACAATGAGCAGTTCTTC. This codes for CASSAPGLAGHNEQFF. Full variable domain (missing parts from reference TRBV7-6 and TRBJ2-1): GAGVSQSPRYKVTKRGQDVALRCDPISGHVSLYWYRQALGQGPEFLTYFNYEAQQDKSGLPNDRFSAERPEGSISTLTIQRTEQRDSAMYRCASSAPGLAGHNEQFFGPGTRLTVL.